These 5 T cell receptor beta chains were sequenced from one sample in a study of STAT3 mutations in large granular lymphocyte leukemia. Study results and caveats: Every T-LGLL patient had at least one immunodominant TCRbeta clonotype.

Here immunoSEQ multiplex PCR was the method, and the copy in TCRdb shows in-frame clones only, minus some. The table shows some 37,000 clones, with about 88% occurring only once. No cognate antigen is known for these TCRs. Sequenced: PBMCs. The receptors derive from a human donor with T large granular lymphocyte leukemia. Some clones in this sample may be carry-over from other donors' samples.

The chain couples TRBV9 to TRBJ2-2; D ambiguous. The CDR3 extends over 12 amino acids. CDR1 is SGDLS and CDR2 is YYNGEE in the germline V gene. V lost 4 bases and J 8 bases, leaving 9 bases between the germline ends. CDR3 region: CASSPRRGELFF. The CDR3 DNA is TGTGCCAGCAGCCCCCGACGGGGGGAGCTGTTTTTT.

This chain uses TRBV25-1 with TRBJ2-1; D remains ambiguous. The CDR3 extends over 11 amino acids. The germline V gene encodes CDR1 MGHDK and CDR2 SYGVNS. Trimming took off 5 bases at V and 6 bases at J, with 5 bases between the two ends. CDR3 in amino acids: CASSPLNEQFF. CDR3 bases: TGTGCCAGCAGTCCCCTCAATGAGCAGTTCTTC.

The rearrangement joins TRBV6-6 to TRBJ2-7, with D possibly being TRBD1 (6 bases). Germline V gene sequence: CDR1 MNHNY, CDR2 SVGAGI (reference sequence). CDR3 size: 14 residues. The V end was cut by 0 bases, the J end by 6 bases, with 12 bases between. CDR3 nucleotide sequence: TGTGCCAGCAGTTACTCAGGGGGAGCTAGCGAGCAGTACGTC. Amino acids: CASSYSGGASEQYV.

The chain's CDR3 is CASSQGVDKSNQPQHF. The CDR3 nucleotides are TGCGCCAGCAGCCAAGGGGTTGATAAGAGCAATCAGCCCCAGCATTTT. The J gene is TRBJ1-5, the V gene TRBV4-3; D gene ambiguous. Trimming left V 1 base short and J 1 base short, with 11 bases between. Germline V gives CDR1 LGHNA, CDR2 YSLEER. The CDR3 covers 16 residues.

The sample holds one count of this clone. The V gene is TRBV7-8, the J gene TRBJ2-5, with D unclear. CDR1 SGHVS and CDR2 FQNEAQ come from the germline V gene. With 3 bases removed from V and 3 bases from J, the gap between germline ends came to 8 bases. This CDR3 spans 13 amino acids. The CDR3 coding sequence is TGTGCCAGCAGCTTCGGAACGAAAGAGACCCAGTACTTC. Its protein product is CASSFGTKETQYF.